The rows below give T cell receptor beta chains drawn from one sample of a study of tumor-infiltrating lymphocytes in primary liver carcinoma. Using its own MiXCR run on the multiplex PCR reads, TCRdb lists one record per CDR3 protein. This sample has approximately 110,000 distinct CDR3 sequences, with around 60% found just once. Specimen: liver tumor tissue from sampling region 3. The receptors shown here come from a woman aged 55-75 years with primary liver carcinoma and hepatitis B virus infection. The CDR3 runs from the conserved cysteine through the conserved F or W. The D gene is left open where the match is weak. Expanded clones are given a class, and other clones once, few, many or no size at all.

D gene: -
clone size: -
J gene: TRBJ1-2
V gene: TRBV11-2
CDR3 DNA: TGTGCCAGCAGCTATCGGACCTATGGCTACATTTTC
CDR3 protein: CASSYRTYGYIF

D gene: -
clone size: -
J gene: TRBJ2-5
V gene: TRBV6-2/TRBV6-3
CDR3 DNA: TGTGCCAGCACCATCCCCAGACAAGAGACCCAGTACTTC
CDR3 protein: CASTIPRQETQYF

D gene: -
clone size: -
J gene: TRBJ1-1
V gene: TRBV6-5
CDR3 DNA: TGTGCCAGCAGAGGGTCGTCAGGGACGGGTACTGAAGCTTTCTTT
CDR3 protein: CASRGSSGTGTEAFF

D gene: -
clone size: many
J gene: TRBJ2-2
V gene: TRBV29-1
CDR3 DNA: TGCAGCGCCTTGACCGGGACAACGAACACCGGGGAGCTGTTTTTT
CDR3 protein: CSALTGTTNTGELFF

D gene: -
clone size: -
J gene: TRBJ2-1
V gene: TRBV11-1
CDR3 DNA: TGTGCCAGCAGCTTAGGGGGGGCGACCTACAATGAGGAGTCCTTC
CDR3 protein: CASSLGGATYNEESF

D gene: -
clone size: many
J gene: TRBJ1-1
V gene: TRBV6-6
CDR3 DNA: TGTGCCAGCACCCCCGCCCTGAACACTGAAGCTTTCTTT
CDR3 protein: CASTPALNTEAFF

D gene: -
clone size: -
J gene: TRBJ2-7
V gene: TRBV11-2
CDR3 DNA: TGTGCCGGCAGCTTTGGACGGTCCTTAACCTATGAGCAGTACTTC
CDR3 protein: CAGSFGRSLTYEQYF

D gene: -
clone size: -
J gene: TRBJ2-1
V gene: TRBV5-1
CDR3 DNA: TGCGCCAGCAGCTTGGACGGTCGGATGGGGGTGGGTAGTGAGCAGTTCTTC
CDR3 protein: CASSLDGRMGVGSEQFF

D gene: -
clone size: once
J gene: TRBJ1-5
V gene: TRBV5-6
CDR3 DNA: TGTGCCAGCAGCTTTTGGGGTTCCAATCAGCCCCATCATTTT
CDR3 protein: CASSFWGSNQPHHF

D gene: -
clone size: -
J gene: TRBJ2-1
V gene: TRBV11-2
CDR3 DNA: TGTGCTAGCAGACAGGACCGGAGGGGAACTGAGCAGTTCTTC
CDR3 protein: CASRQDRRGTEQFF

D gene: -
clone size: -
J gene: TRBJ2-7
V gene: TRBV11-1
CDR3 DNA: TGTGCCAGCAATCGGGGCGGGACCTACGAGCTGTACTTC
CDR3 protein: CASNRGGTYELYF

D gene: -
clone size: -
J gene: TRBJ2-5
V gene: TRBV28
CDR3 DNA: TGTGCCAGCACCAACCCCGGGCCGGCGGAGACCCAGTACTTC
CDR3 protein: CASTNPGPAETQYF

D gene: TRBD2
clone size: once
J gene: TRBJ2-5
V gene: TRBV5-1
CDR3 DNA: TGCGCCATCAGCTTGGGGACTAGCGGACCGACCGAGACCCAGTACTTC
CDR3 protein: CAISLGTSGPTETQYF

D gene: -
clone size: -
J gene: TRBJ2-6
V gene: TRBV29-1
CDR3 DNA: TGCAGCGTAGAGGGGGGCACTGGGGACAACGCCCTGACTTTC
CDR3 protein: CSVEGGTGDNALTF

D gene: -
clone size: -
J gene: TRBJ2-5
V gene: TRBV11-2
CDR3 DNA: TGTGCCAGCAACTTCACGATACAGTCGGACCAAGAGATCCAGTACTTC
CDR3 protein: CASNFTIQSDQEIQYF

D gene: TRBD2
clone size: -
J gene: TRBJ2-5
V gene: TRBV28
CDR3 DNA: TGTGCCAGCAGTTTAGGGGGGGGCCAAGAGACCCAGTACTTC
CDR3 protein: CASSLGGGQETQYF

D gene: -
clone size: many
J gene: TRBJ2-6
V gene: TRBV12-3/TRBV12-4
CDR3 DNA: TGTGCCAGCAGTTTAGCTGGGGCCAACGTCCTGACTTTC
CDR3 protein: CASSLAGANVLTF

D gene: -
clone size: -
J gene: TRBJ1-1
V gene: TRBV29-1
CDR3 DNA: TGCAACGTTGACGAAAGGGGTCGTGGCAAGAACTCTGAAGCTTTCTTT
CDR3 protein: CNVDERGRGKNSEAFF

D gene: -
clone size: once
J gene: TRBJ1-6
V gene: TRBV5-8
CDR3 DNA: TGTGCCAGCAGCTTTCTCGACGGGGTTAACTCACCCCTCCACTTT
CDR3 protein: CASSFLDGVNSPLHF

D gene: -
clone size: -
J gene: TRBJ2-7
V gene: TRBV28
CDR3 DNA: TGTTCCAGCAGCCCCGGGCAGGGGGGGCGAGGCGAGCAGTACTTC
CDR3 protein: CSSSPGQGGRGEQYF

D gene: TRBD2
clone size: -
J gene: TRBJ2-5
V gene: TRBV28
CDR3 DNA: TGTGCCAGCAGTAGCCGAGCGGGAGGGGAGTCCCAGTACTTC
CDR3 protein: CASSSRAGGESQYF

D gene: -
clone size: medium-sized
J gene: TRBJ2-1
V gene: TRBV11-3
CDR3 DNA: TGTGCCAGCAGCTTAGGGGAGGTAGATGAGCAGTTCTTC
CDR3 protein: CASSLGEVDEQFF

D gene: TRBD2
clone size: many
J gene: TRBJ2-5
V gene: TRBV29-1
CDR3 DNA: TGCAGCGTGCCGGGACTACCGCAAGAGACCCAGTACTTC
CDR3 protein: CSVPGLPQETQYF

D gene: -
clone size: -
J gene: TRBJ2-1
V gene: TRBV11-2
CDR3 DNA: TGTGTCAGCAGCTGGACCTGCGGGGCAGAGCAGTTCTTC
CDR3 protein: CVSSWTCGAEQFF

D gene: TRBD1
clone size: many
J gene: TRBJ1-1
V gene: TRBV6-5
CDR3 DNA: TGTGCCAGCAGTTCGCAGGGGGCGAACACTGAAGCTTTCTTT
CDR3 protein: CASSSQGANTEAFF

D gene: -
clone size: -
J gene: TRBJ2-6
V gene: TRBV5-1
CDR3 DNA: TGCGCCAGCATTTCTGGGGCCAACGTCCTGACTTTC
CDR3 protein: CASISGANVLTF

D gene: TRBD2
clone size: -
J gene: TRBJ2-5
V gene: TRBV24-1
CDR3 DNA: TGTGCCACCAGTGATTTGGCGGGAGACTCAGAGACCCAGTACTTC
CDR3 protein: CATSDLAGDSETQYF

D gene: -
clone size: -
J gene: TRBJ2-1
V gene: TRBV11-3
CDR3 DNA: TGTGCCAGCAGTGCCGGGGGCTACGATGAGCAGCTCTTT
CDR3 protein: CASSAGGYDEQLF

D gene: -
clone size: -
J gene: TRBJ2-3
V gene: TRBV19
CDR3 DNA: TGTGCCTGCAGTGGGCGGGATACGCAGTATTTT
CDR3 protein: CACSGRDTQYF

D gene: -
clone size: few
J gene: TRBJ1-1
V gene: TRBV18
CDR3 DNA: TGTGCCGCCCGAGGAGACAGGAACACTGAAGCTTTCTTT
CDR3 protein: CAARGDRNTEAFF

D gene: -
clone size: few
J gene: TRBJ2-7
V gene: TRBV7-9
CDR3 DNA: TGTGCCAGCAGCTTAGCGGGTGACACCTACGAGCAGTACTTC
CDR3 protein: CASSLAGDTYEQYF

D gene: -
clone size: many
J gene: TRBJ2-1
V gene: TRBV4-1
CDR3 DNA: TGCGCCAGCAGCCGGAACAGGGTGGAGGGTGAGCAGTTCTTC
CDR3 protein: CASSRNRVEGEQFF

D gene: TRBD2
clone size: many
J gene: TRBJ2-7
V gene: TRBV6-1
CDR3 DNA: TGTGCCAGCAGTGAATGGCGGACTAGCGGGAGATCCTACGAGCAGTACTTC
CDR3 protein: CASSEWRTSGRSYEQYF

D gene: TRBD1
clone size: -
J gene: TRBJ1-1
V gene: TRBV30
CDR3 DNA: TGTGCCAGTGAACCTACAGGGGGCTATGAAGCTTCCTTT
CDR3 protein: CASEPTGGYEASF

D gene: -
clone size: -
J gene: TRBJ1-3
V gene: TRBV11-2
CDR3 DNA: TGTGCCGGCACCCCATATACTGGAAACACCATATATTTT
CDR3 protein: CAGTPYTGNTIYF

D gene: -
clone size: -
J gene: TRBJ2-7
V gene: TRBV5-5
CDR3 DNA: TGTGCCAGCAGCTACAGGGACGGGACCTACGGGCAATACTTC
CDR3 protein: CASSYRDGTYGQYF

D gene: TRBD1
clone size: -
J gene: TRBJ1-1
V gene: TRBV11-2
CDR3 DNA: TGTGCCAATAGCTTAGAGTCAGGGGGTGAAGCCTTCTTT
CDR3 protein: CANSLESGGEAFF

D gene: -
clone size: -
J gene: TRBJ2-1
V gene: TRBV10-3
CDR3 DNA: TGTGCCATCAGTGAGAAGACGGTCGACCTGGAGCAGTTCTTC
CDR3 protein: CAISEKTVDLEQFF

D gene: -
clone size: -
J gene: TRBJ2-1
V gene: TRBV11-2
CDR3 DNA: TGTGCCAGCAGTTCCGGCCTCAGATTAGCTTCCTACAATGGGCTGTTCTTC
CDR3 protein: CASSSGLRLASYNGLFF

D gene: -
clone size: -
J gene: TRBJ2-1
V gene: TRBV5-5
CDR3 DNA: TGTACCAGCAGCTCTTACGTGTACAATGAGCAGTTCTTC
CDR3 protein: CTSSSYVYNEQFF

D gene: TRBD1
clone size: -
J gene: TRBJ2-2
V gene: TRBV10-1
CDR3 DNA: TGCGCCAGCAGTGAGTTAGAGGGGGCGACCGGGGAGCTGTTTTTT
CDR3 protein: CASSELEGATGELFF

D gene: -
clone size: -
J gene: TRBJ1-1
V gene: TRBV5-1
CDR3 DNA: TGCGCCAGCAGCTCGGACCGGAGGACTGAAGCTTTCTTT
CDR3 protein: CASSSDRRTEAFF

D gene: -
clone size: many
J gene: TRBJ1-5
V gene: TRBV6-1
CDR3 DNA: TGTGCCAGCAGTTCCGGGACTGGGGGAGAGCCCCAGCATTTT
CDR3 protein: CASSSGTGGEPQHF

D gene: -
clone size: few
J gene: TRBJ2-3
V gene: TRBV11-2
CDR3 DNA: TGTGCCAGCAGCTTAGAGTTTGTAACGGTTAGCACAGATACGCAGTATTTT
CDR3 protein: CASSLEFVTVSTDTQYF

D gene: TRBD1
clone size: -
J gene: TRBJ2-7
V gene: TRBV6-1
CDR3 DNA: TGTGCCAGCAACGAAGGGACAGGGGTGTGGAAATACGAGCAGTACTTC
CDR3 protein: CASNEGTGVWKYEQYF

D gene: -
clone size: -
J gene: TRBJ2-3
V gene: TRBV11-2
CDR3 DNA: TGTGCCAGCAGCTTAGGAGTCGGCCAAGATACGCAGTATTTT
CDR3 protein: CASSLGVGQDTQYF

D gene: TRBD2
clone size: -
J gene: TRBJ2-1
V gene: TRBV4-2
CDR3 DNA: TGTGCCAGCAGCCAAGATGCGCGGGAGGTCCGGGTGGATTTGCAGTTCTTC
CDR3 protein: CASSQDAREVRVDLQFF

D gene: TRBD1
clone size: few
J gene: TRBJ1-1
V gene: TRBV11-2
CDR3 DNA: TGTGCCAGCGGCTTAGGGGGCACTGAAGCTTTCTTC
CDR3 protein: CASGLGGTEAFF

D gene: -
clone size: many
J gene: TRBJ2-3
V gene: TRBV5-5
CDR3 DNA: TGTGCCAGCAGCTTGATTGGGAGCGGGAGCACAGATACGCAGTATTTT
CDR3 protein: CASSLIGSGSTDTQYF

D gene: -
clone size: -
J gene: TRBJ1-5
V gene: TRBV11-2
CDR3 DNA: TGTGCCAGTAGCTTAGATCAGGGGTTTAATCAGCCCCAGCATTTT
CDR3 protein: CASSLDQGFNQPQHF

D gene: -
clone size: -
J gene: TRBJ2-1
V gene: TRBV7-9
CDR3 DNA: TGTGCCAGCAGCACCCCTGGAACAGTGGGCTTCTACAATGAGCAGTTCTTC
CDR3 protein: CASSTPGTVGFYNEQFF

D gene: -
clone size: -
J gene: TRBJ2-3
V gene: TRBV4-1
CDR3 DNA: TGCGCCAGCAGCCGACAGAGGGGAGGAGCAGATACGCAGTATTTT
CDR3 protein: CASSRQRGGADTQYF

D gene: -
clone size: many
J gene: TRBJ2-7
V gene: TRBV6-1
CDR3 DNA: TGTGCCAGCAGAGAGGTGAGGGTTGGAGCCTACGAGCAGTACTTC
CDR3 protein: CASREVRVGAYEQYF

D gene: -
clone size: -
J gene: TRBJ2-1
V gene: TRBV11-2
CDR3 DNA: TGTGGCAGCGGTCGGGGACCGAATTCCTACAATGAGCAGTTCTTC
CDR3 protein: CGSGRGPNSYNEQFF